The 25 T cell receptor beta chains listed next were all sequenced from one sample in a study of CD8+ T cells in alopecia areata. RNA extraction was followed by reverse transcription into cDNA, which acted as the sequencing template. The repertoire was sequenced with immunoSEQ multiplex PCR; TCRdb's copy has only in-frame clones and lacks some. The profile shows 150,000 or so clones, roughly 50% of them singletons. Sequencing was done on a sample of CD4+ T cells sorted from blood. All receptors derive from a human donor with alopecia areata.

This chain uses TRBV7-9 with TRBJ2-1; 8 bases are a match to TRBD2. CDR3 size: 15 residues. Trimming cost V 1 base and J 5 bases; bases outside gene matches: 4. Germline V gene sequence: CDR1 SEHNR, CDR2 FQNEAQ (reference sequence). The CDR3 coding sequence is TGTGCCAGCAGCTTAGTTACTAGCGGAGACAATGAGCAGTTCTTC. Protein sequence: CASSLVTSGDNEQFF.

This clone has just a few counts. The chain employs TRBV7-2 and TRBJ2-5; D not certain. The CDR3 extends over 12 amino acids. CDR1 is SGHTA, CDR2 FQGNSA, per germline. Trimming stripped 3 bases from V and 1 base from J, with 3 bases between. CDR3 amino acids: CASSFFQETQYF. The CDR3 DNA follows: TGTGCCAGCAGCTTTTTCCAAGAGACCCAGTACTTC.

The chain links TRBV27 to TRBJ2-5, with 7 nucleotides matching TRBD1. The CDR3 contains 13 residues. The germline CDR1 and CDR2 sequences are MNHEY and SMNVEV (reference sequence). With V trimmed by 6 bases and J by 4 bases, 5 bases remained unmatched. CDR3 nucleotides: TGTGCCAGCAGCACAGGGGTGAGAGAGACCCAGTACTTC. This gives the protein CASSTGVRETQYF.

Only a few counts were recorded for this clone. The chain uses TRBV16 and TRBJ2-1; D is undetermined. Trimming left V 1 base short and J 8 bases short, with 12 bases between. CDR1 and CDR2 (germline): KGHSY, FQNENV. This CDR3 is 14 amino acids long. In DNA form, the CDR3 reads TGTGCCAGCAGCCAATATGGGTTCGGGTATGAGCAGTTCTTC. It codes for CASSQYGFGYEQFF.

This clone was seen once. This chain connects TRBV27 to TRBJ2-7; no clear D gene. CDR1 and CDR2 (germline): MNHEY, SMNVEV (reference sequence). This CDR3 contains 13 residues. Trimming took off 4 bases at V and 3 bases at J, with 10 bases between the two ends. For the CDR3, the DNA is TGTGCCAGCAGTTCGGTGGCCGACTACGAGCAGTACTTC. Encoded protein: CASSSVADYEQYF.

This chain joins TRBV25-1 and TRBJ2-6; no clear D gene. This CDR3 is 16 amino acids long. V dropped 3 bases and J dropped 0 bases, with 9 bases sitting between them. The germline CDR1 and CDR2 sequences are MGHDK and SYGVNS. CDR3 nucleotide sequence: TGTGCCAGCAGTGACTCCCGGTTCTCTGGGGCCAACGTCCTGACTTTC. This codes for CASSDSRFSGANVLTF.

Here the CDR3 DNA reads TGCAGTGCTAGAGATATGGGGACCCAGTACTTC. Its protein is CSARDMGTQYF. This chain uses TRBV20-1 with TRBJ2-5; unclear D gene. CDR1 and CDR2 from the germline V gene are DFQATT and SNEGSKA (reference sequence). The CDR3 is 11 amino acids. The V gene lost 0 bases and the J gene lost 7 bases, with 6 bases spanning the gap.

This rearrangement joins TRBV7-3 to TRBJ2-1; D call uncertain. Trimming removed 4 bases from V and 7 bases from J, with 8 bases in between. This CDR3 is built from 12 residues. From germline, CDR1 is SGHTA and CDR2 FQGTGA. The CDR3 loop is CASSSLGNEQFF. CDR3 DNA sequence: TGTGCCAGCAGCTCCCTGGGTAATGAGCAGTTCTTC.

The chain uses TRBV19 and TRBJ2-3, with D unresolved. The CDR3 spans 13 residues. With 3 bases removed from V and 1 base from J, the gap between germline ends came to 5 bases. CDR1 and CDR2 from the germline V gene are LNHDA and SQIVND (reference sequence). CDR3 bases: TGTGCCAGTAGTATCTCTCGCACAGATACGCAGTATTTT. Translation gives CASSISRTDTQYF.

This clone was detected a few times. The chain couples TRBV7-3 to TRBJ2-2; 10 bases are shared with TRBD2. CDR1 and CDR2 (germline): SGHTA, FQGTGA. The CDR3 contains 15 residues. The J segment lost 7 bases and the V segment lost 0 bases, leaving 2 bases of the junction unmatched. CDR3 protein: CASSLTRTSGGELFF. The CDR3 DNA follows: TGTGCCAGCAGCTTAACAAGGACTAGCGGCGGGGAGCTGTTTTTT.

This clone was seen more than once but under ten times. The chain is built from TRBV29-1 and TRBJ2-1; 11 bases line up with TRBD2. Per the germline V gene, CDR1 is SQVTM and CDR2 is ANQGSEA. The length of the CDR3 is 14 residues. V shed 7 bases and J 6 bases; nucleotides not matched to a gene: 8. The CDR3 DNA follows: TGCAGCGCTGTACTAGCGGGAGAGGGCAATGAGCAGTTCTTC. This encodes CSAVLAGEGNEQFF.

There are a few counts of this clone. The rearrangement uses TRBV28 and TRBJ2-1; 10 nucleotides align to TRBD2. Germline-derived CDR1 and CDR2 are MDHEN and SYDVKM. The CDR3 is 16 residues long. The trim removed 5 bases at V and 4 bases at J, leaving 8 bases unmatched. CDR3 sequence (DNA): TGTGCCAGCAGTAGCTCCGGACTAGCGGATTACAATGAGCAGTTCTTC. Its translation is CASSSSGLADYNEQFF.

The gene calls are TRBV28 and TRBJ2-7, with 8 nucleotides matching TRBD2. J gave up 4 bases and V 5 bases, and 10 bases lay outside the gene matches. Germline CDR1 MDHEN, CDR2 SYDVKM. This CDR3 has 15 amino acids. The CDR3 coding sequence is TGTGCCAGCAGTACACCACTAGCGGAGGGGTACGAGCAGTACTTC. Its protein is CASSTPLAEGYEQYF. Looking up the rest from reference TRBV28 and TRBJ2-7 gives the full variable domain: DVKVTQSSRYLVKRTGEKVFLECVQDMDHENMFWYRQDPGLGLRLIYFSYDVKMKEKGDIPEGYSVSREKKERFSLILESASTNQTSMYLCASSTPLAEGYEQYFGPGTRLTVT.

The rearrangement joins TRBV30 to TRBJ1-5, with TRBD1 matching 7 bases. The junction had 6 bases not matched to a gene; V was cut back by 3 bases and J by 7 bases. Germline CDR1 reads GTSNPN; CDR2 reads SVGIG (reference sequence). The CDR3 is made up of 13 amino acids. CDR3 nucleotides: TGTGCCTGGAGCCCAGGGGGAGACCAGCCCCAGCATTTT. It codes for CAWSPGGDQPQHF.

In this sample, this clone turned up a few times. The rearrangement links TRBV2 to TRBJ2-6; D uncertain. V was clipped by 6 bases and J by 0 bases, with 15 bases between them. In germline, CDR1 is SNHLY, CDR2 FYNNEI. The CDR3 has 17 amino acids. In DNA, the CDR3 is TGTGCCAGCAGGGGAAGTGAATTCAACTCTGGGGCCAACGTCCTGACTTTC. It encodes CASRGSEFNSGANVLTF.

Here the CDR3 DNA reads TGTGCCAGCTCACACGACAGGGATAACATTCAGTACTTC. Protein sequence: CASSHDRDNIQYF. This chain links TRBV18 with TRBJ2-4; 7 positions match TRBD1. The V gene's germline CDR1 is KGHSH and CDR2 LQKENI. V lost 4 bases and J lost 7; bases outside the gene matches: 4. There are 13 residues in the CDR3.

This chain joins TRBV5-1 and TRBJ2-5; 8 bases are shared with TRBD2. CDR1 is SGHRS and CDR2 is YFSETQ in the germline V gene. With V trimmed by 0 bases and J by 0 bases, 7 bases remained unmatched. The CDR3 covers 17 residues. CDR3 in amino acids: CASSLGAGVRYQETQYF. CDR3 in DNA: TGCGCCAGCAGCTTGGGAGCGGGAGTTCGATACCAAGAGACCCAGTACTTC.

The sample holds a few counts of this clone. The chain joins TRBV14 to TRBJ1-1; D gene uncertain. The V gene lost 4 bases and the J gene lost 0 bases, with 15 bases spanning the gap. The CDR3 is made up of 16 amino acids. Germline assignment: CDR1 SGHDN and CDR2 FVKESK. The DNA of the CDR3 is TGTGCCAGCAGCCTCCGGGTGTGGGGAATGAACACTGAAGCTTTCTTT. Translated, it gives CASSLRVWGMNTEAFF.

This clone occurred a few times. The V gene is TRBV5-1, the J gene TRBJ2-7; D gene ambiguous. With 4 bases removed from V and 3 bases from J, the gap between germline ends came to 14 bases. This CDR3 region has 14 residues. Germline V gene data show CDR1 as SGHRS and CDR2 as YFSETQ. CDR3 region: CASSPQGQSYEQYF. The CDR3 DNA reads as TGCGCCAGCAGCCCGCAAGGGCAAAGCTACGAGCAGTACTTC.

The chain couples TRBV19 to TRBJ1-1, with D perhaps TRBD1 (6 bases). The CDR3 consists of 18 residues. CDR1 is LNHDA and CDR2 is SQIVND in the germline V gene (reference sequence). Trimming pared 6 bases from V and 4 bases from J, leaving 27 bases between. CDR3: CASSLWGPRSGAPTEAFF. CDR3 nucleotides: TGTGCCAGTAGCTTATGGGGACCCAGGTCAGGGGCGCCCACTGAAGCTTTCTTT.

This clone was counted ten times or more. The chain couples TRBV4-1 to TRBJ2-7; the D is unclear. CDR1 and CDR2 (germline): MGHRA, YSYEKL. V lost 1 base and J 5 bases, leaving 9 bases between the germline ends. This CDR3 contains 13 residues. This CDR3 is CASSQVGWNEQYF. The CDR3, as DNA: TGCGCCAGCAGCCAAGTAGGGTGGAACGAGCAGTACTTC.

This clone was seen repeatedly, ten times or more. The chain carries TRBV5-1 and TRBJ2-7; D is unresolved. The CDR3 has 14 amino acids. Germline CDR1 reads SGHRS; CDR2 reads YFSETQ. Trimming cost V 4 bases and J 7 bases, with 18 bases left between them. CDR3 sequence: CASSVSMGSVEQYF. Here the CDR3 DNA reads TGCGCCAGCAGCGTATCCATGGGATCGGTAGAGCAGTACTTC.

This clone turned up a few times. The chain employs TRBV28 and TRBJ1-5; TRBD1 might be the D (6 bases). V lost 3 bases to trimming and J lost 0 bases, with 9 bases between them. This CDR3 spans 15 amino acids. Per the germline V gene, CDR1 is MDHEN and CDR2 is SYDVKM. CDR3 in amino acids: CASSFRTVSNQPQHF. The DNA of the CDR3 is TGTGCCAGCAGTTTCCGGACAGTTAGCAATCAGCCCCAGCATTTT. Full variable domain (missing parts from reference TRBV28 and TRBJ1-5): DVKVTQSSRYLVKRTGEKVFLECVQDMDHENMFWYRQDPGLGLRLIYFSYDVKMKEKGDIPEGYSVSREKKERFSLILESASTNQTSMYLCASSFRTVSNQPQHFGDGTRLSIL.

The V call is TRBV19, the J call TRBJ2-5, with TRBD2 matching over 9 bases. The CDR3 covers 14 residues. Germline-derived CDR1 and CDR2 are LNHDA and SQIVND (reference sequence). V dropped 6 bases and J dropped 5; count of bases not matched to a gene: 7. For the CDR3, the DNA is TGTGCCAGTAGGGTTAGCGGGAGTTTGGAGACCCAGTACTTC. It yields the protein CASRVSGSLETQYF.

The chain couples TRBV2 to TRBJ2-6, with TRBD2 identical over 7 bases. CDR3 length equals 17 residues. The germline V gene has CDR1 SNHLY and CDR2 FYNNEI. After removal of 2 bases from V and 0 bases from J, the junction contained 4 bases not matched to a gene. Written as DNA, the CDR3 is TGTGCCAGCAGTGAAATGGGCGGGGGCTCTGGGGCCAACGTCCTGACTTTC. Translated, it gives CASSEMGGGSGANVLTF.